This TCR beta chain is drawn from a study of blood T cells in healthy people across ages. With a J-beta primer mix and a sample-barcoded 5' primer, a second PCR ran about 6 to 11 cycles. TCRdb re-called the 5' RACE reads with MiXCR, one entry per CDR3 protein. The table lists over 1,200,000 distinct CDR3 sequences, around 55% of them singletons. In germline, CDR1 is MGHRA, CDR2 YSYEKL. CDR3 length: 14 residues. The trim removed 4 bases at V and 3 bases at J, leaving 6 bases unmatched. This clonotype turned up a few times. The sequenced sample consisted of blood. This receptor was identified in a young man in good health. The chain links TRBV4-1 to TRBJ2-7, with 7 bases aligning to TRBD2. CDR3 DNA: TGCGCCAGCAGCCGATTGAGCGGGATCTACGAGCAGTACTTC. Residues: CASSRLSGIYEQYF.